Each of the 10 T cell receptor beta chains below was sequenced from the same sample in a study of cytomegalovirus exposure and HLA in healthy donors. Produced via immunoSEQ multiplex PCR; TCRdb's table is partial and in-frame only. The sample carries some 310,000 clones, roughly 87% recorded once. Sequencing input: PBMCs. The origin of the receptors is a man aged 25-45 years in good health and CMV-seronegative.

J is TRBJ1-2 and V is TRBV7-8, with TRBD1 matching over 9 bases. The CDR3 has 17 residues. V shed 4 bases and J 4 bases; nucleotides not matched to a gene: 13. CDR1 and CDR2 (germline): SGHVS, FQNEAQ. The CDR3 loop is CASSSYGTGKDGYGYTF. Here the CDR3 DNA reads TGTGCCAGCAGCTCCTACGGGACAGGGAAAGACGGCTATGGCTACACCTTC.

The chain is built from TRBV30 and TRBJ2-7; 8 bases are a match to TRBD1. Trimming cost V 2 bases and J 1 base; bases outside gene matches: 7. The CDR3 is 15 amino acids. Germline assignment: CDR1 GTSNPN and CDR2 SVGIG (reference sequence). The CDR3 region is CAWSPPWTGSYEQYF. CDR3 nucleotides: TGTGCCTGGAGTCCCCCTTGGACAGGGTCCTACGAGCAGTACTTC.

The V gene is TRBV7-9, the J gene TRBJ1-6; 7 bases line up with TRBD1. V was pared by 5 bases and J by 10 bases, with 11 bases of the junction left unmatched. This CDR3 region has 15 residues. The V gene's germline CDR1 is SEHNR and CDR2 FQNEAQ (reference sequence). The CDR3 is CASSLQGSKGSPLHF. In DNA, the CDR3 is TGTGCCAGCAGCCTACAGGGGTCCAAGGGCTCACCCCTCCACTTT.

This clone occurred once. The chain links TRBV7-2 to TRBJ1-6; 9 bases map to TRBD1. Germline V CDR1 and CDR2: SGHTA, FQGNSA. This CDR3 has 15 residues. Losses at the gene ends were 5 bases for V and 8 bases for J; bases not matched to a gene: 7. CDR3 sequence (DNA): TGTGCCAGCAGCGGACAGGGGTTAAGGGATTCACCCCTCCACTTT. This encodes CASSGQGLRDSPLHF. Complete variable domain (other parts from reference TRBV7-2 and TRBJ1-6): GAGVSQSPSNKVTEKGKDVELRCDPISGHTALYWYRQSLGQGLEFLIYFQGNSAPDKSGLPSDRFSAERTGGSVSTLTIQRTQQEDSAVYLCASSGQGLRDSPLHFGNGTRLTVT.

This chain connects TRBV12-5 to TRBJ2-1, with 9 bases fitting TRBD2. Germline V gene lookup returns CDR1 LGHNT and CDR2 FRNRAP. V trimming: 2 bases; J trimming: 8 bases; junction bases outside the gene matches: 4. This CDR3 spans 14 amino acids. This CDR3 is CASGLRGGADEQFF. In nucleotides, the CDR3 is TGTGCTAGTGGTTTGCGCGGGGGGGCAGATGAGCAGTTCTTC.

The chain recombines TRBV7-6 with TRBJ1-6; TRBD1 might be the D (5 bases). From germline, CDR1 is SGHVS and CDR2 FNYEAQ. Trimming removed 5 bases at V and 1 base at J, with 15 bases between. The CDR3 is 17 residues long. Written as DNA, the CDR3 is TGTGCCAGCAGCCCGAATCCCAGGGTGTCCTATAATTCACCCCTCCACTTT. Translating it yields CASSPNPRVSYNSPLHF.

This clone was seen only once. The chain couples TRBV14 to TRBJ1-2; the D gene is possibly TRBD1 (6 bases). There are 17 residues in the CDR3. V lost 2 bases, J lost 4 bases, and 20 bases lay in between. In germline, CDR1 is SGHDN, CDR2 FVKESK. CDR3 sequence reads: CASSQFMIRGDVYGYTF. The CDR3 DNA reads as TGTGCCAGCAGCCAATTTATGATCAGGGGCGACGTCTATGGCTACACCTTC. Full variable domain (rest looked up from reference TRBV14 and TRBJ1-2): EAGVTQFPSHSVIEKGQTVTLRCDPISGHDNLYWYRRVMGKEIKFLLHFVKESKQDESGMPNNRFLAERTGGTYSTLKVQPAELEDSGVYFCASSQFMIRGDVYGYTFGSGTRLTVV.

The chain carries TRBV5-1 and TRBJ1-1; TRBD1 agrees at 8 bases. The ends lost 4 bases at V and 4 bases at J; junction bases unmatched: 9. The V gene's germline CDR1 is SGHRS and CDR2 YFSETQ. The CDR3 length is 15 residues. CDR3 sequence reads: CASSSPTGGTTEAFF. CDR3 DNA sequence: TGCGCCAGCAGCAGCCCCACAGGGGGTACCACTGAAGCTTTCTTT.

The chain combines TRBV6-5 with TRBJ2-7, with 12 nucleotides matching TRBD2. The CDR3 runs 16 residues. Trimming took 0 bases from V and 7 from J; bases not matched to a gene: 7. Per germline, CDR1 MNHEY and CDR2 SVGAGI. CDR3 sequence: CASSYSKLAGGREQYF. CDR3 sequence (DNA): TGTGCCAGCAGTTACTCGAAGCTAGCGGGGGGGCGGGAGCAGTACTTC.

In its sample, this clone was seen once. The V call is TRBV13, the J call TRBJ2-1; D is perhaps TRBD2 (5 bases). Germline-derived CDR1 and CDR2 are PRHDT and FYEKMQ (reference sequence). V shed 1 base and J shed 3 bases, with 10 bases lying between them. This CDR3 region has 15 residues. CDR3 nucleotides: TGTGCCAGCAGCTTAGTGTGGGGAGACTACAATGAGCAGTTCTTC. Amino acid sequence: CASSLVWGDYNEQFF.